Listed below are T cell receptor beta chains from one sample, sequenced in a study of T cells in Graves' hyperthyroidism and ophthalmopathy. TCRdb independently ran MiXCR on the multiplex PCR reads; one entry per CDR3 protein. Of approximately 740,000 distinct CDR3 sequences in the sample, approximately 15% were seen once. The sequenced sample was blood. The receptors come from a woman between 18 and 29 years old with Graves' hyperthyroidism. Both conserved end residues are part of each CDR3. The D gene is left open where the match is weak. Only some rows state a clone size, as once, few, many or a class for expanded clones.

D gene	V gene	clone size	J gene	CDR3 protein	CDR3 DNA
.	TRBV20-1	.	TRBJ1-5	CSARDLRSVEPQHF	TGCAGTGCTAGAGATTTGCGAAGCGTAGAGCCCCAGCATTTT
TRBD2	TRBV20-1	many	TRBJ2-7	CSAIELAGAYEQYF	TGCAGTGCTATCGAACTAGCGGGAGCCTACGAGCAGTACTTC
TRBD1	TRBV6-1	many	TRBJ1-2	CASRPPGGGGYTF	TGTGCCAGCAGACCTCCAGGGGGAGGGGGCTACACCTTC
TRBD1	TRBV3-1	few	TRBJ2-4	CASSPGQGGLPNNIQYF	TGTGCCAGCAGCCCCGGACAGGGCGGGCTACCAAATAACATTCAGTACTTC
TRBD1	TRBV12-3/TRBV12-4	.	TRBJ1-1	CASSFGTAGRAFF	TGTGCCAGCAGTTTCGGGACAGCGGGCCGGGCTTTCTTT
.	TRBV5-6	few	TRBJ1-5	CASSLAETPQPQHF	TGTGCCAGCAGCTTGGCCGAGACCCCGCAGCCCCAGCATTTT
.	TRBV15	.	TRBJ2-6	CATSQGTMLGANVLTF	TGTGCCACCAGCCAGGGTACGATGTTGGGGGCCAACGTCCTGACTTTC
.	TRBV18	few	TRBJ1-2	CASSGQNYGYTF	TGTGCCAGCTCTGGACAGAACTATGGCTACACCTTC
TRBD1	TRBV20-1	few	TRBJ2-7	CSARERDRVYEQYF	TGCAGTGCTAGAGAAAGGGACAGGGTCTACGAGCAGTACTTC
.	TRBV11-3	many	TRBJ2-7	CASSFGGGEQYF	TGTGCCAGCAGCTTCGGAGGGGGCGAGCAGTACTTC